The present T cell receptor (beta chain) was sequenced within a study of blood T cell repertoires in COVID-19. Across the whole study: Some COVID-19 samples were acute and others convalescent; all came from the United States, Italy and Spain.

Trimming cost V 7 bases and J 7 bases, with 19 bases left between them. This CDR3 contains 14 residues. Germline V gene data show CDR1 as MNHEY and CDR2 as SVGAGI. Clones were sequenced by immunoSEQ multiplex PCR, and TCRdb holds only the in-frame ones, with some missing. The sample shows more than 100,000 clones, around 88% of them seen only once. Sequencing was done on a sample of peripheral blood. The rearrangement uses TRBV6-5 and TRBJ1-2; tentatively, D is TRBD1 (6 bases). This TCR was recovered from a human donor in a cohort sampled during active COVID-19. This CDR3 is CASTKDSNRIGYTF. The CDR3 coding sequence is TGTGCCAGCACCAAGGACAGCAACAGGATTGGCTACACCTTC.